The 27 T cell receptor beta chains presented below share a single source sample, sequenced in a study of lymphopenia after photon versus proton radiotherapy. Sequencing was performed with immunoSEQ multiplex PCR; in TCRdb, only in-frame clones are kept and a portion is missing. The sample has about 18,000 clones; around nine tenths are singletons. This sample comprised peripheral blood, obtained from a patient treated with proton-based radiotherapy. The receptors shown here come from a man between 65 and 79 years old with pancreatic cancer.

In its sample, this clone ranks as medium-sized. The J gene is TRBJ1-1, the V gene TRBV29-1; D might be TRBD1 (6 bases). The CDR3 loop spans 13 amino acids. Per the germline V gene, CDR1 is SQVTM and CDR2 is ANQGSEA. Trimming took off 7 bases at V and 2 bases at J, with 14 bases between the two ends. This CDR3 reads CSAPGHANTEAFF. The CDR3 DNA is TGCAGCGCCCCGGGACACGCAAACACTGAAGCTTTCTTT.

V usage is TRBV4-1 and J usage is TRBJ1-2; the match to TRBD1 covers 8 bases. J was trimmed by 0 bases and V by 5 bases; bases with no gene match: 11. The CDR3 runs 17 residues. Germline-derived CDR1 and CDR2 are MGHRA and YSYEKL. The CDR3 sequence: CASSEPGQAITNYGYTF. The CDR3 DNA reads TGCGCCAGCAGCGAACCGGGACAGGCGATTACTAACTATGGCTACACCTTC.

This chain joins TRBV6-1 and TRBJ2-1; 7 bases line up with TRBD1. The CDR3 contains 16 residues. Germline CDR1 is MNHNS and CDR2 is SASEGT. V dropped 3 bases and J dropped 6; count of bases not matched to a gene: 11. The CDR3 bases are TGTGCCAGCAGTGAGTCTGAGGGGGCCGGGGCCAATGAGCAGTTCTTC. Translating gives CASSESEGAGANEQFF.

V usage is TRBV27 and J usage is TRBJ2-5; 8 bases align to TRBD1. This CDR3 spans 14 amino acids. Trimming took 3 bases from V and 5 from J; bases not matched to a gene: 5. CDR1 and CDR2 (germline): MNHEY, SMNVEV (reference sequence). The CDR3 spells CASSLTGARETQYF. The CDR3 nucleotides read TGTGCCAGCAGTTTGACAGGGGCACGGGAGACCCAGTACTTC.

The chain is built from TRBV6-6 and TRBJ1-2; no definite D call. CDR3 length: 13 residues. Germline V CDR1 and CDR2: MNHNY, SVGAGI (reference sequence). The V end was cut by 6 bases, the J end by 3 bases, with 11 bases between. CDR3 amino acids: CASSRAGYYGYTF. CDR3 sequence (DNA): TGTGCCAGCAGCCGGGCAGGTTACTATGGCTACACCTTC.

The J gene is TRBJ2-1, the V gene TRBV5-1; TRBD2 matches 15 bases. The germline gives CDR1 SGHRS, CDR2 YFSETQ. The ends lost 6 bases at V and 1 base at J; junction bases unmatched: 5. The CDR3 length is 17 residues. The CDR3 region has the DNA TGCGCCAGCATGGGACTAGCGGGAGGTACGTCCTACAATGAGCAGTTCTTC. Its protein is CASMGLAGGTSYNEQFF. The variable domain in full, completed from reference TRBV5-1 and TRBJ2-1, reads KAGVTQTPRYLIKTRGQQVTLSCSPISGHRSVSWYQQTPGQGLQFLFEYFSETQRNKGNFPGRFSGRQFSNSRSEMNVSTLELGDSALYLCASMGLAGGTSYNEQFFGPGTRLTVL.

The chain employs TRBV5-1 and TRBJ1-1; D uncertain. The CDR3 sequence is 13 residues long. Trimming took 0 bases from V and 1 from J, leaving 4 bases between them. Germline CDR1 reads SGHRS; CDR2 reads YFSETQ. In DNA, the CDR3 is TGCGCCAGCAGCTTGGCAGGGAACACTGAAGCTTTCTTT. Encoded protein: CASSLAGNTEAFF.

The chain has TRBV5-1 and TRBJ1-2; 8 bases are shared with TRBD1. Germline trimming cut 0 bases from V and 6 bases from J; bases unmatched to any gene: 4. Germline CDR1 is SGHRS and CDR2 is YFSETQ. This CDR3 is built from 14 residues. Here the CDR3 DNA reads TGCGCCAGCAGCTTGGGGACAGGGCTAAATGGCTACACCTTC. Its translation: CASSLGTGLNGYTF.

This clone was recorded a few times. The chain couples TRBV7-9 to TRBJ1-2; D is uncertain. V dropped 4 bases and J dropped 2 bases, with 11 bases sitting between them. The CDR3 runs 14 residues. From germline, CDR1 is SEHNR and CDR2 FQNEAQ (reference sequence). The CDR3 DNA follows: TGTGCCAGCAGCTCTGTATTGAGCAACTATGGCTACACCTTC. Residues: CASSSVLSNYGYTF.

The rearrangement uses TRBV19 and TRBJ1-5, with 7 positions matching TRBD1. The CDR3 consists of 15 residues. Germline V gives CDR1 LNHDA, CDR2 SQIVND (reference sequence). The junction had 8 bases not matched to a gene; V was cut back by 3 bases and J by 6 bases. CDR3 amino acids: CASSMRAGGRQPQHF. DNA of the CDR3: TGTGCCAGTAGTATGAGGGCAGGGGGACGTCAGCCCCAGCATTTT.

The genes are TRBV7-2 and TRBJ2-7, with 11 bases lining up with TRBD2. Germline values: CDR1 SGHTA, CDR2 FQGNSA. Losses at the gene ends were 1 base for V and 5 bases for J; bases not matched to a gene: 4. The CDR3 loop spans 15 amino acids. The CDR3 DNA reads as TGTGCCAGCAGCTTAGTAGCGGGGGGGCCCCACGAGCAGTACTTC. This encodes CASSLVAGGPHEQYF. Full variable domain (missing parts from reference TRBV7-2 and TRBJ2-7): GAGVSQSPSNKVTEKGKDVELRCDPISGHTALYWYRQSLGQGLEFLIYFQGNSAPDKSGLPSDRFSAERTGGSVSTLTIQRTQQEDSAVYLCASSLVAGGPHEQYFGPGTRLTVT.

The chain uses TRBV5-1 and TRBJ2-2, with 12 positions matching TRBD1. CDR1 is SGHRS, CDR2 YFSETQ, per germline. The V segment lost 4 bases and the J segment 6 bases; nucleotides outside the gene matches: 7. The CDR3 covers 16 residues. Written as DNA, the CDR3 is TGCGCCAGCAGCCCCCACGGGACAGGGGGCCCCGGGGAGCTGTTTTTT. Its translation: CASSPHGTGGPGELFF.

The CDR3 spells CSVVLATLGYTF. Here the CDR3 DNA reads TGCAGCGTTGTTTTGGCAACACTTGGCTACACCTTC. The chain employs TRBV29-1 and TRBJ1-2; D is undetermined. The germline CDR1 and CDR2 sequences are SQVTM and ANQGSEA. This CDR3 has 12 residues. Trimming took 4 bases from V and 7 from J, leaving 13 bases between them.

CDR3 nucleotides: TGTGCCAGCAGTGAAACTCTGGGGGCGGTTGAGAACATTCAGTACTTC. It yields the protein CASSETLGAVENIQYF. The chain joins TRBV6-1 to TRBJ2-4; maybe TRBD1 (6 bases). V dropped 2 bases and J dropped 7 bases, with 18 bases sitting between them. CDR3 length equals 16 residues. The germline CDR1 and CDR2 sequences are MNHNS and SASEGT.

This clone was counted between two and nine times. The chain has TRBV19 and TRBJ2-1; 7 nucleotides agree with TRBD2. J lost 9 bases, V lost 2 bases, and 10 bases had no gene match. CDR3 length: 15 amino acids. Germline CDR1 reads LNHDA; CDR2 reads SQIVND (reference sequence). The CDR3 bases are TGTGCCAGTAGTATATTGAGGACTAGTGGCAGTGAGCAGTTCTTC. This translates into CASSILRTSGSEQFF.

The chain couples TRBV19 to TRBJ2-7, with TRBD1 matching 10 bases. V dropped 5 bases and J dropped 6; count of bases not matched to a gene: 7. The CDR3 covers 14 residues. CDR1 and CDR2 from the germline V gene are LNHDA and SQIVND (reference sequence). CDR3 loop: CASSLDRGRGEQYF. Written as DNA, the CDR3 is TGTGCCAGTAGTCTGGACAGGGGGAGAGGCGAGCAGTACTTC.

The chain employs TRBV5-3 and TRBJ2-7; perhaps TRBD2 as D (7 bases). Being an ORF, TRBV5-3 has a function that is uncertain. V gave up 1 base and J gave up 4 bases, with 21 bases separating them. This CDR3 has 17 residues. In DNA form, the CDR3 reads TGTGCCAGAAGCTTGAATAATTGCTGGGGGGGCCGGTACGAGCAGTACTTC. Its protein product is CARSLNNCWGGRYEQYF.

The V call is TRBV6-6, the J call TRBJ2-1, with 7 bases that match TRBD1. Germline V lookup: CDR1 MNHNY, CDR2 SVGAGI (reference sequence). V was pared by 6 bases and J by 7 bases, with 3 bases of the junction left unmatched. This CDR3 has 12 residues. The CDR3 is CASRTGANEQFF. In nucleotides, the CDR3 is TGTGCCAGCAGAACAGGGGCAAATGAGCAGTTCTTC.

The chain combines TRBV11-1 with TRBJ2-3; 9 bases fit TRBD2. Per germline, CDR1 SGHAT and CDR2 FQDESV (reference sequence). The CDR3 is made up of 17 amino acids. Trimming removed 3 bases from V and 2 bases from J; junction bases left unmatched: 9. DNA of the CDR3: TGTGCCAGCAGCTTTTTCCCAGCGGGGGGACCCACAGATACGCAGTATTTT. It codes for CASSFFPAGGPTDTQYF.

The chain recombines TRBV2 with TRBJ1-4; 9 nucleotides line up with TRBD1. V lost 0 bases and J lost 5; bases outside the gene matches: 7. CDR1 and CDR2 from the germline V gene are SNHLY and FYNNEI. This CDR3 is 17 amino acids long. DNA of the CDR3: TGTGCCAGCAGTGAAGCTGGCTTCGGGACAGGGAATGAAAAACTGTTTTTT. The encoded protein is CASSEAGFGTGNEKLFF.

The chain recombines TRBV15 with TRBJ2-1, with D perhaps TRBD2 (5 bases). V dropped 5 bases and J dropped 4 bases, with 9 bases sitting between them. This CDR3 contains 13 residues. Per germline, CDR1 LNHNV and CDR2 YYDKDF (reference sequence). This CDR3 is CATSQTKYNEQFF. Here the CDR3 DNA reads TGTGCCACCAGCCAGACTAAATACAATGAGCAGTTCTTC.

The V gene is TRBV2, the J gene TRBJ2-2, with 8 positions matching TRBD1. The germline gives CDR1 SNHLY, CDR2 FYNNEI. The trim removed 2 bases at V and 5 bases at J, leaving 4 bases unmatched. The CDR3 runs to 15 residues. The CDR3 coding sequence is TGTGCCAGCAGTGAAAGGACAGGGAGTACCGGGGAGCTGTTTTTT. Translating gives CASSERTGSTGELFF.

CDR3 bases: TGTGCCAGCAGGGGGACAGGGCCAGGCGAGCAGTACTTC. It is translated as CASRGTGPGEQYF. The J gene is TRBJ2-7, the V gene TRBV27, with 9 bases matching TRBD1. Germline loops: CDR1 MNHEY, CDR2 SMNVEV (reference sequence). The CDR3 extends over 13 amino acids. V was pared by 6 bases and J by 6 bases, with 6 bases of the junction left unmatched.

The chain is built from TRBV5-4 and TRBJ2-3, with D maybe TRBD2 (6 bases). Trimming removed 7 bases at V and 1 base at J, with 19 bases between. Per germline, CDR1 SGHNT and CDR2 YYREEE (reference sequence). This CDR3 comprises 16 residues. CDR3 nucleotide sequence: TGTGCCAGCGCCTCTGTGTCGGCTAGCGGCACAGATACGCAGTATTTT. It yields the protein CASASVSASGTDTQYF.

This chain joins TRBV28 and TRBJ1-2; D possibly corresponds to TRBD1 (5 bases). Germline V gene data show CDR1 as MDHEN and CDR2 as SYDVKM. CDR3 size: 15 residues. The V gene lost 1 base and the J gene lost 4 bases, with 13 bases spanning the gap. The CDR3 DNA is TGTGCCAGCAGTTTATTGGCAGGGATTGGCTATGGCTACACCTTC. Translated, it gives CASSLLAGIGYGYTF.

This sequence joins TRBV13 and TRBJ2-1, with D hard to call. CDR1 is PRHDT and CDR2 is FYEKMQ in the germline V gene (reference sequence). This CDR3 has 13 residues. V shed 5 bases and J shed 8 bases, with 13 bases lying between them. The CDR3 DNA reads as TGTGCCAGCAGCCCTCGGTGGGTCGATGAGCAGTTCTTC. Protein product: CASSPRWVDEQFF.

This rearrangement joins TRBV5-1 to TRBJ1-4; 9 positions match TRBD1. The germline CDR1 and CDR2 sequences are SGHRS and YFSETQ. The CDR3 has 18 amino acids. J was trimmed by 5 bases and V by 0 bases; bases with no gene match: 11. DNA for the CDR3: TGCGCCAGCAGCTTGGACGGGACAGGGTTTAGGATGAATGAAAAACTGTTTTTT. This gives the protein CASSLDGTGFRMNEKLFF.